This T cell receptor beta chain was recovered during a study of cytomegalovirus exposure and HLA in healthy donors. Study overall: The study's early data release held roughly 90 million unique TCRs from HLA-typed donors.

Germline V lookup: CDR1 MNHEY, CDR2 SMNVEV (reference sequence). V was shortened by 3 bases and J by 0 bases, with 9 bases between the two germline ends. The CDR3 spans 14 residues. Primers included in the PCR were 60 Vbeta and 13 Jbeta primers. Original data processing: Tens of millions of unique TCR beta chains, 9.5 million to 11 million of them shared, were counted by a later analysis. The assay was immunoSEQ multiplex PCR, and TCRdb's table has in-frame clones only and misses some. Clonal size and the V and J genes are those of that table, whereas D and trimming came from the DNA. The data show some 200,000 clones, with roughly 80% seen just once and over 5.5% held by the top ten. General observations from the study: A link between a missense DCLRE1C variant and TCR beta V- and J-gene trimming emerged from a later analysis. Researchers reported that a few CMV-associated chains were confirmed in vitro as CMV antigen-specific.

In the case of this clone: Its specificity is not known.

Sequencing was done on a sample of PBMCs. The sequence came from a man in his forties or fifties in good health and CMV-seropositive. The chain joins TRBV27 to TRBJ2-7; D is perhaps TRBD1 (6 bases). CDR3 coding DNA: TGTGCCAGCAGTTTCGGACAGAGCTCCTACGAGCAGTACTTC. Protein: CASSFGQSSYEQYF.